This passage covers 20 T cell receptor beta chains from one sample sequenced in a study of identical twins (dated by TCRdb to 2016 to 2017). Library creation used 5' RACE. Instrument on record: Illumina HiSeq 2000. TCRdb reprocessed the public reads (quality trimming at Q25 with fastp, clone calling with MiXCR) and kept in-frame beta chains. Every entry covers one CDR3 protein and lists the most common genes and DNA from its rows. This sample has about 550,000 distinct CDR3 sequences in its table, and under 25% of those were observed once. The ten top clones hold 0.45% to 0.5% of the sample. These data also formed part of another study, on yellow fever vaccine responses in identical twins.

Sequenced: CD4+ T cells sorted from blood. These receptors originate from a woman aged 18-29 years in good health.

The chain couples TRBV9 to TRBJ2-1; 9 nucleotides agree with TRBD1. This CDR3 has 15 amino acids. Germline CDR1 and CDR2: SGDLS and YYNGEE. Unmatched junction bases numbered 2, after V lost 1 base and J lost 3 bases. CDR3: CASSVRDRDYNEQFF. The DNA of the CDR3 is TGTGCCAGCAGCGTAAGGGACAGGGACTACAATGAGCAGTTCTTC.

The genes are TRBV24-1 and TRBJ2-1; 7 bases fit TRBD2. With V trimmed by 7 bases and J by 2 bases, 7 bases remained unmatched. This CDR3 contains 15 residues. Germline CDR1 and CDR2: KGHDR and SFDVKD. Written as DNA, the CDR3 is TGTGCCACCAGCTCCGCAGCGGGGCCCTACAATGAGCAGTTCTTC. It translates to CATSSAAGPYNEQFF.

This chain uses TRBV4-1 with TRBJ2-1, with 12 bases fitting TRBD2. Germline lookup yields CDR1 MGHRA and CDR2 YSYEKL. CDR3 length: 15 residues. V was pared by 1 base and J by 9 bases, with 4 bases of the junction left unmatched. DNA for the CDR3: TGCGCCAGCAGCCAAGGACTAGCGGGAGTAGGTGAGCAGTTCTTC. Amino acids: CASSQGLAGVGEQFF.

This clonotype has more than one count but fewer than ten. The chain is built from TRBV6-1 and TRBJ1-5; perhaps TRBD1 as D (5 bases). Germline V gene data show CDR1 as MNHNS and CDR2 as SASEGT. V was clipped by 0 bases and J by 5 bases, with 14 bases between them. The CDR3 totals 16 residues. The CDR3 reads CASSEAWKGLHQPQHF. CDR3 in DNA: TGTGCCAGCAGTGAAGCCTGGAAGGGGCTACATCAGCCCCAGCATTTT.

The table lists this clonotype with a few counts. The chain couples TRBV10-3 to TRBJ2-2, with 14 bases fitting TRBD2. With 10 bases clipped from V and 6 bases from J, the junction kept 7 bases outside the gene matches. CDR3 length equals 15 residues. Per germline, CDR1 ENHRY and CDR2 SYGVKD. CDR3 loop: CATGTSGSVAGELFF. CDR3 coding DNA: TGTGCCACAGGGACTAGCGGGAGCGTGGCCGGGGAGCTGTTTTTT.

The chain has TRBV6-2 or TRBV6-3 and TRBJ2-1, with TRBD2 matching 10 bases. V was clipped by 2 bases and J by 4 bases; unmatched bases: 5. The germline V gene encodes CDR1 MNHEY and CDR2 SVGEGT. CDR3 size: 16 residues. The CDR3 is CASSYKIAGGYNEQFF. The CDR3, as DNA: TGTGCCAGCAGTTACAAGATAGCGGGGGGTTACAATGAGCAGTTCTTC.

V gene TRBV20-1 combines with J gene TRBJ1-5; D not resolved. Trimming stripped 4 bases from V and 7 bases from J, with 14 bases between. Germline CDR1 reads DFQATT; CDR2 reads SNEGSKA (reference sequence). The CDR3 spans 13 residues. CDR3 sequence (DNA): TGCAGTGCTAAATTTGGAGTAGGGCAGCCCCAGCATTTT. As protein: CSAKFGVGQPQHF.

V gene TRBV10-3 combines with J gene TRBJ1-6, with D hard to call. The CDR3 consists of 14 residues. From germline, CDR1 is ENHRY and CDR2 SYGVKD. The V gene lost 1 base and the J gene lost 10 bases, with 11 bases spanning the gap. This CDR3 reads CAISELSGESPLHF. In nucleotides, the CDR3 is TGTGCCATCAGTGAGTTGAGTGGGGAATCACCCCTCCACTTT.

The chain employs TRBV13 and TRBJ2-7, with 11 bases identical to TRBD1. The CDR3 extends over 15 amino acids. The germline V gene encodes CDR1 PRHDT and CDR2 FYEKMQ (reference sequence). Trimming removed 5 bases from V and 3 bases from J; junction bases left unmatched: 6. CDR3 coding DNA: TGTGCCAGCAGCCTGGACAGGGGGCAAGACTACGAGCAGTACGTC. Residues: CASSLDRGQDYEQYV.

The J gene is TRBJ1-1, the V gene TRBV5-1; 8 positions agree with TRBD1. V was clipped by 4 bases and J by 1 base; unmatched bases: 6. CDR1 is SGHRS and CDR2 is YFSETQ in the germline V gene. The CDR3 covers 15 residues. The CDR3 region is CASSRPGTGNTEAFF. In nucleotides, the CDR3 is TGCGCCAGCAGCCGTCCCGGGACAGGGAACACTGAAGCTTTCTTT.

This chain connects TRBV18 to TRBJ1-1, with D perhaps TRBD1 (5 bases). This CDR3 has 16 residues. Trimming removed 2 bases at V and 1 base at J, with 14 bases between. Germline CDR1 reads KGHSH; CDR2 reads LQKENI. This CDR3 reads CASSPSPGTANTEAFF. The CDR3 DNA sequence: TGTGCCAGCTCACCAAGTCCCGGGACGGCGAACACTGAAGCTTTCTTT.

The V gene is TRBV5-1, the J gene TRBJ2-5, with 12 bases matching TRBD2. CDR1 and CDR2 (germline): SGHRS, YFSETQ. This CDR3 region has 16 residues. J was trimmed by 4 bases and V by 0 bases; bases with no gene match: 4. The CDR3 nucleotides are TGCGCCAGCAGCTTGGAGCTAGCGGGAGGGCTAGAGACCCAGTACTTC. Protein: CASSLELAGGLETQYF.

V is TRBV27 and J is TRBJ2-7; 9 nucleotides match TRBD1. With 5 bases clipped from V and 4 bases from J, the junction kept 6 bases outside the gene matches. The CDR3 has 14 residues. The germline CDR1 and CDR2 sequences are MNHEY and SMNVEV (reference sequence). Here the CDR3 DNA reads TGTGCCAGCAGTCGTCCGGGACAGGGTTACGAGCAGTACTTC. Translating it yields CASSRPGQGYEQYF.

The V call is TRBV7-2, the J call TRBJ2-1, with 10 nucleotides matching TRBD2. The CDR3 is 16 residues long. Unmatched junction bases numbered 4, after V lost 1 base and J lost 4 bases. Looked up from germline, CDR1 is SGHTA and CDR2 is FQGNSA. CDR3 region: CASSLVASGGYNEQFF. In DNA form, the CDR3 reads TGTGCCAGCAGCTTAGTGGCTAGCGGGGGTTACAATGAGCAGTTCTTC.

This clonotype was detected a few times. The chain combines TRBV7-2 with TRBJ2-7; TRBD2 agrees at 8 bases. J was trimmed by 3 bases and V by 0 bases; bases with no gene match: 4. The CDR3 covers 15 residues. Per germline, CDR1 SGHTA and CDR2 FQGNSA. CDR3: CASSLASGIRYEQYF. The CDR3 DNA sequence: TGTGCCAGCAGCTTAGCTAGCGGGATCCGCTACGAGCAGTACTTC. Full variable domain (outside the CDR3, taken from reference TRBV7-2 and TRBJ2-7): GAGVSQSPSNKVTEKGKDVELRCDPISGHTALYWYRQSLGQGLEFLIYFQGNSAPDKSGLPSDRFSAERTGGSVSTLTIQRTQQEDSAVYLCASSLASGIRYEQYFGPGTRLTVT.

The chain has TRBV5-4 and TRBJ2-3; 7 nucleotides align to TRBD2. Germline assignment: CDR1 SGHNT and CDR2 YYREEE (reference sequence). V shed 4 bases, J shed 14 bases, and the junction held 10 bases outside the gene matches. The CDR3 is 12 residues long. CDR3 region: CASSQGTSGGYF. CDR3 DNA sequence: TGTGCCAGCAGCCAAGGGACTTCGGGGGGGTATTTT.

This chain uses TRBV12-3 or TRBV12-4 with TRBJ2-7, with D tentatively TRBD1 (5 bases). V was pared by 3 bases and J by 6 bases, with 15 bases between. This CDR3 comprises 14 residues. The CDR3 DNA reads as TGTGCCAGCAGTTTTATTTCAGGGCTGGGCGAGCAGTACTTC. Protein sequence: CASSFISGLGEQYF.

This clonotype has just a few counts. The rearrangement links TRBV27 to TRBJ1-1; D gene uncertain. The V gene lost 1 base and the J gene lost 3 bases, with 6 bases spanning the gap. Germline lookup yields CDR1 MNHEY and CDR2 SMNVEV (reference sequence). The CDR3 spans 13 residues. CDR3 amino acids: CASSLWQDTEAFF. DNA of the CDR3: TGTGCCAGCAGTTTATGGCAGGACACTGAAGCTTTCTTT.

The chain is built from TRBV6-5 and TRBJ2-3, with D possibly matching TRBD2 (6 bases). This CDR3 is 15 amino acids long. Germline CDR1 MNHEY, CDR2 SVGAGI. With 2 bases removed from V and 6 bases from J, the gap between germline ends came to 15 bases. The CDR3 loop is CASSYVSGPRDTQYF. CDR3 DNA: TGTGCCAGCAGTTACGTTAGCGGACCGAGGGATACGCAGTATTTT.

This sequence joins TRBV3-1 and TRBJ2-3; the match to TRBD2 covers 8 bases. V gave up 4 bases and J gave up 5 bases; unmatched junction bases: 8. Germline values: CDR1 LGHDT, CDR2 YNNKEL (reference sequence). This CDR3 is built from 15 residues. Written as DNA, the CDR3 is TGTGCCAGCAGCCTCTTCGGACTAGCTGGAGATACGCAGTATTTT. It yields the protein CASSLFGLAGDTQYF.